These T cell receptor beta chains were read from a single sample in a study of cytomegalovirus exposure and HLA in healthy donors. The assay was immunoSEQ multiplex PCR, and TCRdb's table has in-frame clones only and misses some. The sample holds about 160,000 clones; less than 85% are singletons and the top ten take 4.3%. Sequences were obtained from PBMCs. These receptors were collected from a man in his forties or fifties in good health and CMV-seronegative. Both conserved end residues are part of each CDR3. The order of the fields is V gene, clone size, J gene, CDR3 protein. A clone size is listed for some rows: how often the clone was seen (once, few, many), or a class if it is expanded.

TRBV4-1	-	TRBJ1-6	CASSQDGGEALSPLHF
TRBV6-5	-	TRBJ2-7	CASSFITGSSYEQYF
TRBV7-8	few	TRBJ1-1	CASSFAGDRLAFF
TRBV19	-	TRBJ2-1	CASSIAGPYNEQFF
TRBV18	-	TRBJ2-7	CASSPISETTSEQYF
TRBV2	-	TRBJ1-2	CASRQGAGYTF
TRBV4-1	once	TRBJ2-5	CASRSGASETQYF
TRBV18	once	TRBJ1-4	CASSPDSSTNEKLFF
TRBV25-1	-	TRBJ1-2	CASSRTGKNYGYTF
TRBV11-2	-	TRBJ2-4	CASSPTSYGIQYF
TRBV11-2	-	TRBJ1-1	CASSPQNRQRNTEAFF
TRBV28	-	TRBJ1-1	CASTLGGGREAFF
TRBV7-9	-	TRBJ2-7	CASSHLDSYEQYF
TRBV7-9	-	TRBJ2-2	CASSPRDSPAGELFF
TRBV2	-	TRBJ2-3	CASSGIAPSTDTQYF
TRBV30	-	TRBJ2-1	CAWKGGGPDEQFF
TRBV5-4	-	TRBJ2-2	CASSRQAYTGELFF
TRBV7-7	-	TRBJ2-2	CASSRTGENTGELFF
TRBV27	-	TRBJ2-7	CASSQGQGAREQYF
TRBV7-9	-	TRBJ2-5	CASSLRGVGETQYF
TRBV6-5	-	TRBJ1-4	CASRRLGRLNEKLFF
TRBV10-3	-	TRBJ1-2	CAIKFWGDYGYTF
TRBV7-3	-	TRBJ2-1	CASSQTAGPYNEQFF
TRBV7-8	-	TRBJ1-6	CASSLFPGQGRRSPLHF
TRBV9	-	TRBJ1-1	CASSAEGLSMNTEAFF
TRBV7-2	once	TRBJ2-2	CASSRGLAVNTGELFF
TRBV5-4	-	TRBJ2-7	CASSFGTYEQYF
TRBV14	-	TRBJ1-2	CASSQVPSGGNYGYTF
TRBV15	-	TRBJ2-7	CATSRDLGLEHEQYF
TRBV10-2	-	TRBJ1-4	CASSEWDREKLFF
TRBV6-5	-	TRBJ2-2	CASSIRTGATGELFF
TRBV6-1	-	TRBJ2-2	CASSALFTGELFF
TRBV9	-	TRBJ2-2	CASSVGGSGGAGELFF
TRBV4-3	-	TRBJ1-4	CASSQDPQTNEKLFF
TRBV10-1	few	TRBJ1-6	CASSRQGGRSHSPLHF
TRBV28	-	TRBJ2-2	CASSLLSENTGELFF
TRBV7-2	-	TRBJ2-3	CASSLQVTDTQYF
TRBV30	-	TRBJ2-3	CAWVRGVYTDTQYF
TRBV30	-	TRBJ2-3	CAWSWVAGSSTDTQYF
TRBV10-3	-	TRBJ2-6	CAISESRAGANVLTF
TRBV21-1	-	TRBJ2-5	CAIPPGQDKETQYF
TRBV6-4	-	TRBJ2-1	CAEPSWRGIINEQFF
TRBV7-6	few	TRBJ2-7	CASSLVNSGDNYEQYF
TRBV6-4	-	TRBJ1-5	CASSAGSNQPQHF
TRBV30	-	TRBJ2-3	CAWATTTQYF
TRBV5-1	few	TRBJ2-2	CASSLAAGVPGELFF
TRBV7-9	-	TRBJ1-3	CASSLEAGYSGNTIYF
TRBV6-1	once	TRBJ1-1	CASTWQTEAFF
TRBV13	-	TRBJ2-3	CASSAHEAFLAYF
TRBV27	-	TRBJ2-7	CASSKPGSYEQYF